This record covers a single T cell receptor (beta chain). The target of this receptor is not known. Base-call qualities are not available, and no considerably larger clone is one nucleotide away. The data were taken from a study of blood T cell repertoires in COVID-19 (TCRdb year 2020). General notes on the study: Recovered participants in ImmuneRACE Cohort 3 were defined by two consecutive negative NP/OP PCR tests, clearance by a healthcare professional, or resolution of symptoms. The repertoires were released in a freely available public database intended as a resource for research on the immune response to SARS-CoV-2. The dataset comprised deeply sampled blood TCRbeta repertoires from subjects exposed to, actively infected with, or recovered from COVID-19. Sample metadata almost always included a de-identified subject ID, COVID-19 status, age in years and sex. The samples were drawn from the first 160 participants of the ongoing ImmuneRACE study and from about 1,200 subjects provided by 6 global collaborators. The prospective study material was composed of cDNA or gDNA derived from T cells, B-cell-depleted T cells, or PBMCs. Where available, HLA class I and class II types were taken from metadata supplied by the sample provider and were not determined by assay-based typing. The collaborator samples originated in the United States, Italy and Spain and spanned the acute and convalescent phases of COVID-19.

Participants in the prospective study were aged 18 to 89 years, lived in more than 20 United States geographic areas, and enrolled through a virtual design. In the prospective study, cohorts were assigned on the basis of participant-reported clinical history obtained from a screening survey and a study questionnaire. Each participant in the prospective study had whole blood, serum and a nasopharyngeal or oropharyngeal swab collected by mobile phlebotomists. Participants in the prospective study had the option to provide additional blood draws and questionnaires over an approximately 2-month period. Before DNA extraction, prospective study blood samples were shipped either frozen or at room temperature. Based on the germline V gene, the CDR1 and CDR2 sequences are MGHRA and YSYEKL. From its cysteine to its phenylalanine, the CDR3 spans 14 amino acids. Kept here is only the CDR3 DNA, which spans 42 bases and is read in frame from base 1. Clipping removes 4 bases from V and 4 bases from J, with 3 as the unmatched junction base count.

Here is what the overall study found, with its caveats: How much clinical and demographic metadata was included differed by source and by participant, and the metadata was provided uncurated.

TCRbeta CDR3 regions were amplified from genomic DNA by means of the immunoSEQ Assay, a bias-controlled multiplex PCR. The original methods were these. Nucleated cell counts per sample were estimated from amplification of reference gene primers within the assay. To quantify the absolute abundance of each unique TCRbeta CDR3 rearrangement, sequence reads were collapsed and filtered. Productive Simpson clonality was computed per sample as the square root of Simpson's diversity index over productive rearrangements. As stored in TCRdb, this immuneACCESS dataset retains in-frame rearrangements with V and J assigned. A fraction of the clones does not appear; measured against another copy, unresolved V genes explain less than half of the discrepancy, and the remainder lacks a known reason. V, J and clone size reflect that table, while D and trimming were determined from the DNA. This sample is represented by some 220,000 clones; roughly nine tenths of them were singletons. The ten largest clones take up approximately 3% of the sample.

What was sequenced was PBMCs or T cells enriched from blood (not recorded which). The rearranged segments are TRBV4-1 and TRBJ1-4; 7 bases in the junction line up with TRBD1. The receptor comes from a woman aged 45-59 years in a cohort exposed to, infected with or recovered from COVID-19 (not recorded which). CDR3 protein: CASSPGQINEKLFF. DNA sequence: TGCGCCAGCAGCCCGGGACAGATTAATGAAAAACTGTTTTTT.